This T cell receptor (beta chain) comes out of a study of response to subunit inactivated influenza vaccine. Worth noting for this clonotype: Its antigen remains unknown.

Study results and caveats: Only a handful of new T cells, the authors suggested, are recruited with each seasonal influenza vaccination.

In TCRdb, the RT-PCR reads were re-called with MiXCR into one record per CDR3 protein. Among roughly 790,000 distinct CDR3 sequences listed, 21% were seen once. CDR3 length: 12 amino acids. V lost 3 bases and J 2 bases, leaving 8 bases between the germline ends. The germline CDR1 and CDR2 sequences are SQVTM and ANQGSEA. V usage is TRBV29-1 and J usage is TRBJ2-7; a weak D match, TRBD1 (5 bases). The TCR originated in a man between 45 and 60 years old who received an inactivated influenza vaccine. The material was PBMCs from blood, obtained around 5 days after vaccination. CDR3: CSVEAGTYEQYF. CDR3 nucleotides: TGCAGCGTTGAGGCAGGGACCTACGAGCAGTACTTC.